This T cell receptor beta chain appears in the sequencing data of a study of CD8 T cells in ankylosing spondylitis. This clonotype was recorded a few times. The antigen is not known. Study findings and constraints: Roughly eight highly homologous variants formed a TCR beta motif that appeared characteristic of ankylosing spondylitis blood. Significantly higher representation of disease-linked clones was reported for matched ankylosing spondylitis synovial fluid.

TCRdb re-derived calls from the 5' RACE reads in MiXCR, one entry per CDR3 protein. The data contain a few hundred thousand distinct CDR3 sequences, 20% of them singletons. This CDR3 is built from 14 residues. Germline V gives CDR1 SGHVS, CDR2 FQNEAQ. Germline trimming cut 3 bases from V and 7 bases from J; bases unmatched to any gene: 6. Sample: blood, either unsorted or a sorted T cell fraction (not recorded which). This chain links TRBV7-8 with TRBJ2-7, with 10 nucleotides matching TRBD1. The clonotype comes from a female donor with ankylosing spondylitis or in good health (not recorded which). The CDR3 spells CASSLDRGTREQYF. For the CDR3, the DNA is TGTGCCAGCAGCTTGGACAGGGGGACGCGGGAGCAGTACTTC.